These T cell receptor beta chains were read from a single sample in a study of T cell responses to AZD1222 COVID-19 vaccine. Profiling relied on immunoSEQ multiplex PCR, and the TCRdb table lists in-frame clones only, not all of them. Of approximately 220,000 clones in the sample, about 92% were seen once. The source was peripheral blood, collected on day 0 of MenACWY control vaccination. These receptors came from an adult in good health. CDR3s include the opening cysteine and the closing phenylalanine or tryptophan. The D gene is left open where the match is weak. Clone sizes are given selectively: once, few, many, or a class where the clone is expanded.

v_gene,d_gene,j_gene,abundance,CDR3nt,CDR3aa
TRBV18,TRBD1,TRBJ1-2,.,TGTGCCAGCTCTCAACAGGGGAACTATGGCTACACCTTC,CASSQQGNYGYTF
TRBV30,.,TRBJ1-1,once,TGTGCCTGGAGGGTCCATGTAAACACTGAAGCTTTCTTT,CAWRVHVNTEAFF
TRBV5-4,.,TRBJ1-2,once,TGTGCCAGCAGCTTGCGCACACGGGGTGGCTACACCTTC,CASSLRTRGGYTF
TRBV19,.,TRBJ1-5,.,TGTGCCAGTATGAATCACAATCAGCCCCAGCATTTT,CASMNHNQPQHF
TRBV4-1,.,TRBJ1-6,.,TGCGCCAGCAGCCAAGGCCCTGCACCGAGCTCCTATAATTCACCCCTCCACTTT,CASSQGPAPSSYNSPLHF
TRBV12-5,.,TRBJ2-7,.,TGTGCTAGCGGGGACGGCTCCTACGAGCAGTACTTC,CASGDGSYEQYF
TRBV6-5,.,TRBJ2-7,.,TGTGCCAGCAGTTACTCACGGTTGGCAGCGTCCTACGAGCAGTACTTC,CASSYSRLAASYEQYF
TRBV13,TRBD1,TRBJ1-6,.,TGTGCCAGCAGTACAAGGACAGGGATAGGTTCACCCCTCCACTTT,CASSTRTGIGSPLHF
TRBV7-9,TRBD1,TRBJ1-4,.,TGTGCCAGCAGCTTATCCAGGGGGGCCACTAATGAAAAACTGTTTTTT,CASSLSRGATNEKLFF
TRBV5-6,TRBD2,TRBJ2-3,.,TGTGCCAGCAGCCCGACTGGCGGGGGGGCCCTAACAGATACGCAGTATTTT,CASSPTGGGALTDTQYF
TRBV28,TRBD1,TRBJ2-7,.,TGTGCCAGCAGTCCCTCGGGACAGGGAAGCTCCTACGAGCAGTACTTC,CASSPSGQGSSYEQYF
TRBV5-1,.,TRBJ1-1,.,TGCGCCAGCACCCTGACGACACAAATGAACACTGAAGCTTTCTTT,CASTLTTQMNTEAFF
TRBV12-3/TRBV12-4,TRBD1,TRBJ1-2,.,TGTGCCAGCAGTGCAAGACAGGGAGGAGTCCGCGCCTTC,CASSARQGGVRAF
TRBV5-1,TRBD1,TRBJ2-3,.,TGCGCCAGCAGCTTGGGACAGGGGGCGAGCACAGATACGCAGTATTTT,CASSLGQGASTDTQYF
TRBV27,TRBD2,TRBJ2-2,.,TGTGCCAGCAGTTTCCTTGGACTAGCGGGGGGGACCGGGGAGCTGTTTTTT,CASSFLGLAGGTGELFF
TRBV5-1,.,TRBJ1-4,.,TGCGCCAGCAGCTTGACACAGGGCGAAAAACTGTTTTTT,CASSLTQGEKLFF
TRBV19,.,TRBJ1-5,.,TGTGCCAGTAAGCCCTTGTATGAGGGCAATCAGCCCCAGCATTTT,CASKPLYEGNQPQHF
TRBV18,TRBD1,TRBJ1-3,.,TGTGCCAGCTCATCAGCACAGGGGGCACCTGGAAACACCATATATTTT,CASSSAQGAPGNTIYF
TRBV3-1/TRBV3-2,.,TRBJ1-2,.,TGTGCCAGCAGTCAGACAGCAAACTATGGCTACACCTTC,CASSQTANYGYTF
TRBV6-6,.,TRBJ1-1,.,TGTGCCAGCAGTTCTCAGGACACTGAAGCTTTCTTT,CASSSQDTEAFF
TRBV23-1,.,TRBJ2-7,.,TGCGCCAGCAGTCAACGGTACGAGCAGTACTTC,CASSQRYEQYF
TRBV5-1,TRBD1,TRBJ1-3,.,TGCGCCAGCAGCTGGGGACAGGGGGCGGCGGACACCATATATTTT,CASSWGQGAADTIYF
TRBV5-6,TRBD2,TRBJ2-1,.,TGTGCCAGCCGGGTACCAGCGGGGGCCTACAATGAGCAGTTCTTC,CASRVPAGAYNEQFF
TRBV10-2,TRBD1,TRBJ1-6,once,TGCGCCAGCAGCGAGACAGGGAGCGGTTCACCCCTCCACTTT,CASSETGSGSPLHF
TRBV5-1,TRBD2,TRBJ2-3,.,TGCGCCAGCAGCTTGGCGGGGGGGAGCACAGATACGCAGTATTTT,CASSLAGGSTDTQYF
TRBV30,.,TRBJ1-1,.,TGTGCCTGGAGTCACTGGACGGCCAACACTGAAGCTTTCTTT,CAWSHWTANTEAFF
TRBV28,.,TRBJ2-7,.,TGTGCCAGCACGGGGGCCCTCTCCTACGAGCAGTACTTC,CASTGALSYEQYF
TRBV28,.,TRBJ2-1,.,TGCGTTACAGGGACTATAACTTACAATGAGCAGTTCTTC,CVTGTITYNEQFF
TRBV5-1,.,TRBJ1-6,.,TGCGCCAGCAGCTCACCTATGACCGAGACCCTCCACTTT,CASSSPMTETLHF
TRBV5-4,TRBD2,TRBJ2-7,.,TGTGCCAGCAGCTTGGCTAGCGGCAAGGCGTCCTACGAGCAGTACTTC,CASSLASGKASYEQYF
TRBV19,.,TRBJ1-1,few,TGTGCCAGTAGTCACGCCAGTCCCTCCACTGAAGCTTTCTTT,CASSHASPSTEAFF
TRBV28,.,TRBJ2-7,once,TGTGCCAGCAGTTTCTGGCAGGGGTCCTACGAGCAGTACTTC,CASSFWQGSYEQYF
TRBV30,.,TRBJ2-7,.,TGTGCCTGGAGTGTCGTGGGCGAGCAGTACTTC,CAWSVVGEQYF
TRBV14,.,TRBJ2-2,.,TGTGCCAGCAGCCAGCACAGGGACACCGGGGAGCTGTTTTTT,CASSQHRDTGELFF
TRBV28,.,TRBJ1-2,once,TGTGCCAGCAGTCCCTCTCGACGGGCGAACTATGGCTACACCTTC,CASSPSRRANYGYTF
TRBV5-1,.,TRBJ1-6,.,TGCGCCAGCAGCTTTAACCCAGATAATTCACCCCTCCACTTT,CASSFNPDNSPLHF
TRBV10-2,.,TRBJ2-1,.,TGCGCCAGCAGGACATCCGGGGGAGGGGGCCTGAATGAGCAGTTCTTC,CASRTSGGGGLNEQFF
TRBV9,.,TRBJ2-5,.,TGTGCCAGCAGCGTAGGTGGGGCGACGGGTGTCGAGACCCAGTACTTC,CASSVGGATGVETQYF
TRBV7-9,TRBD2,TRBJ2-2,once,TGTGCCAGCAGCTCAATCGCGGGGGGGAACACCGGGGAGCTGTTTTTT,CASSSIAGGNTGELFF
TRBV10-2,.,TRBJ1-1,.,TGCGCCAGCAGTGGAGTGGGAGTACTGAACACTGAAGCTTTCTTT,CASSGVGVLNTEAFF
TRBV19,TRBD1,TRBJ1-2,once,TGTGCCAGTAGTATCGGGAGGGGGCTCTCCGGCTACACCTTC,CASSIGRGLSGYTF
TRBV2,TRBD2,TRBJ2-7,.,TGTGCCAGCACTGGTGGGGGACTACCAGTGGCCTACGAGCAGTACTTC,CASTGGGLPVAYEQYF
TRBV9,.,TRBJ2-3,.,TGTGCCAGCAGCCCCTGGGCAGGAACTAGCACAGATACGCAGTATTTT,CASSPWAGTSTDTQYF
TRBV7-2,TRBD1,TRBJ2-5,.,TGTGCCAGCAGCCCAAGCCGACAGGGGCAGGGGGAGACCCAGTACTTC,CASSPSRQGQGETQYF
TRBV6-1,TRBD1,TRBJ1-3,.,TGTGCCAGCAGTGAAGCTCAGGGGGCTTCGGGAAACACCATATATTTT,CASSEAQGASGNTIYF
TRBV19,TRBD1,TRBJ1-1,.,TGTGCCAGTAGCCTGGACAGGGACCGCTCTGAAGCTTTCTTT,CASSLDRDRSEAFF
TRBV7-2,.,TRBJ2-7,.,TGTGCCAGCACCCCCGGAGGGGGGGGGCCGGACGAGCAGTACTTC,CASTPGGGGPDEQYF
TRBV29-1,.,TRBJ1-5,once,TGCAGCGTTGGAGGAGTCAATCAGCCCCAGCATTTT,CSVGGVNQPQHF
TRBV21-1,.,TRBJ1-5,.,TGTGCCAGCCCAATTGCCGTTCAACTCAATCAGCCCCAGCATTTT,CASPIAVQLNQPQHF
TRBV7-2,.,TRBJ2-7,.,TGTGCCAGCAGCCTACTCGGACTAGCTGCAGGGGGCGAGCAGTACTTC,CASSLLGLAAGGEQYF